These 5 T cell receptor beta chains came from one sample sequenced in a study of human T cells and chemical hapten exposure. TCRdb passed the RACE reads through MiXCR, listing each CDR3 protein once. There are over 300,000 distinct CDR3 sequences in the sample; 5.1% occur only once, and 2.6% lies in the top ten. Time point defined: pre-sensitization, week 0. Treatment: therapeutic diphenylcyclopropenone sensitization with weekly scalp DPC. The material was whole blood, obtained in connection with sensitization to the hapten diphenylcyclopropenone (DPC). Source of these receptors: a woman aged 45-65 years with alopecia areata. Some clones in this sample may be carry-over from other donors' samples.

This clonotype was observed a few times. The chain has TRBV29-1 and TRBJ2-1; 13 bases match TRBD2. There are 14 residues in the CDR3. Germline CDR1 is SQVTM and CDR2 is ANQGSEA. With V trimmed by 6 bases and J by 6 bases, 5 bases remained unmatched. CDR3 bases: TGCAGCGTCGTCACTAGCGGGAGGGCCAATGAGCAGTTCTTC. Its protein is CSVVTSGRANEQFF.

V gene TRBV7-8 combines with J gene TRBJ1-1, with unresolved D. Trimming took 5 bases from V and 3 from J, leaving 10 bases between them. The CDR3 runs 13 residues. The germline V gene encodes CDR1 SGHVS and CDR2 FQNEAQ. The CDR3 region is CASSRNSYTEAFF. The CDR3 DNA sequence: TGTGCCAGCAGCCGGAACAGTTACACTGAAGCTTTCTTT. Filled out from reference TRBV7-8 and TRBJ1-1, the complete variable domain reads GAGVSQSPRYKVAKRGQDVALRCDPISGHVSLFWYQQALGQGPEFLTYFQNEAQLDKSGLPSDRFFAERPEGSVSTLKIQRTQQEDSAVYLCASSRNSYTEAFFGQGTRLTVV.

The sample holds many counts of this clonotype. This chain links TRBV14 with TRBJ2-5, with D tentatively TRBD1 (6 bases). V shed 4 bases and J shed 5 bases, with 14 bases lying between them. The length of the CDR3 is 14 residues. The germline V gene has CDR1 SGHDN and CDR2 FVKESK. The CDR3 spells CASSRTGLVETQYF. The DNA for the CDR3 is TGTGCCAGCAGCCGCACAGGGTTGGTGGAGACCCAGTACTTC.

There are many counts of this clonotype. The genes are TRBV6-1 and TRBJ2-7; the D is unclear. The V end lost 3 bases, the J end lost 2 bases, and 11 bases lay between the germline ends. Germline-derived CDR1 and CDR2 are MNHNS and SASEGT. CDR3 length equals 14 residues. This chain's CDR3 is CASSELLTPYEQYF. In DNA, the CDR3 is TGTGCCAGCAGTGAGCTCCTCACTCCCTACGAGCAGTACTTC.

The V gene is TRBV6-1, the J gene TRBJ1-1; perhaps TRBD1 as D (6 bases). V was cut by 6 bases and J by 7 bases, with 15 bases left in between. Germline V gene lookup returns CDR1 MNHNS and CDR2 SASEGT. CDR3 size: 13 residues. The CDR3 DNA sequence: TGTGCCAGCAGGCAGGGGCCGTTCGTTGAAGCTTTCTTT. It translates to CASRQGPFVEAFF.